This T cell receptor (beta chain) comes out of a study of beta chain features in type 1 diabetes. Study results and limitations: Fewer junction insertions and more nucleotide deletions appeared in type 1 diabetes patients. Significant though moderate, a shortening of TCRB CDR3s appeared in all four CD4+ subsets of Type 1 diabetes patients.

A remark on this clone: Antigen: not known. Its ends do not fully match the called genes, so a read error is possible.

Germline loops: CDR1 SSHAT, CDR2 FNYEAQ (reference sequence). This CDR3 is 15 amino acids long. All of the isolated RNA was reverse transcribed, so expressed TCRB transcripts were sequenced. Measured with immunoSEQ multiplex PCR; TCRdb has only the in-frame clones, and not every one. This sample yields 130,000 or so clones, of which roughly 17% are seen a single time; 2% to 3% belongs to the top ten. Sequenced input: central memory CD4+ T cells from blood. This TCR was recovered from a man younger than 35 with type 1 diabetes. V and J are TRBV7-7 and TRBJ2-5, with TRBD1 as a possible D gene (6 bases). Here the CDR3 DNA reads TGTGCTAGCAGCTTCAGGGGCTTTTCGGGAGAGACCCAGTACTTC. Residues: CASSFRGFSGETQYF.